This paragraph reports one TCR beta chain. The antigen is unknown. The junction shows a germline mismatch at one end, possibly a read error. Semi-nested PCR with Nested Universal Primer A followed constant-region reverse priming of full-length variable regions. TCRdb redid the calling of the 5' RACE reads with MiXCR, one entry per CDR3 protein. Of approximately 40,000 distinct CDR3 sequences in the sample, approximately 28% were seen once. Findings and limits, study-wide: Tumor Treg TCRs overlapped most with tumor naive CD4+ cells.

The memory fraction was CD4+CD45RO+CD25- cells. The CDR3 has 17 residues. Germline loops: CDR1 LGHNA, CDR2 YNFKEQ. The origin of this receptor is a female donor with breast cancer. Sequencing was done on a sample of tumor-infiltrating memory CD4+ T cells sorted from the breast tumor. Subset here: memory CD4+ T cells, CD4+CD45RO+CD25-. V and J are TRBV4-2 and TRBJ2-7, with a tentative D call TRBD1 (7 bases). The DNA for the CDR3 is TGCGCCAGCAGGAGGGCCCCGACAGGGCCGTCTTTGGAGGAGCAGTACTTC. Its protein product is CASRRAPTGPSLEEQYF.